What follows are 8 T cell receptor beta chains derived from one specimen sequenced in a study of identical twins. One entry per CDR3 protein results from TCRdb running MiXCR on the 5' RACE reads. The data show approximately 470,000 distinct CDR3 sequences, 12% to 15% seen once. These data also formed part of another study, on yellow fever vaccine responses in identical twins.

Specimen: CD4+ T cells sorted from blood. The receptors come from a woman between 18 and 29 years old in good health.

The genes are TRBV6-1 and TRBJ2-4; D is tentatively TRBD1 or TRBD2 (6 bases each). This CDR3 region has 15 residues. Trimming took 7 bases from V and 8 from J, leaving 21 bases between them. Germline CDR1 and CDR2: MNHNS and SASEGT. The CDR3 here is CASMGGLAGRDIQYF. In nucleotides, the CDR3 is TGTGCCAGCATGGGGGGCTTGGCAGGGCGGGACATTCAGTACTTC.

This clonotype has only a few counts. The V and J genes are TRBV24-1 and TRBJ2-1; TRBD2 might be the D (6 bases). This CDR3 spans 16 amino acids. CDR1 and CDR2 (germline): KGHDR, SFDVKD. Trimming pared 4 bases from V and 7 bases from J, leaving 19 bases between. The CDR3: CATSEIGGGGGNEQFF. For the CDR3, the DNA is TGTGCCACCAGTGAAATCGGGGGTGGCGGTGGTAATGAGCAGTTCTTC.

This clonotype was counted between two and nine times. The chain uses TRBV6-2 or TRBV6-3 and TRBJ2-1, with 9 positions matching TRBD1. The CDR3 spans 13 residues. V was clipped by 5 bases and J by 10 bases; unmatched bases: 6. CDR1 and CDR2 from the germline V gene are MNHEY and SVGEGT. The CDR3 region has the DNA TGTGCCAGCAGTACCACAGGGGGCGGCGAGCAGTTCTTC. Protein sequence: CASSTTGGGEQFF.

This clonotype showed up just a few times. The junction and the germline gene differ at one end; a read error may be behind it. The CDR3 region has the DNA TGCGCCAGCAGGCAAGCGACGGGGGGCTCCTACAATGAGCAGTTCTTC. Amino acids: CASRQATGGSYNEQFF. This chain joins TRBV4-1 and TRBJ2-1; 7 bases map to TRBD2. From germline, CDR1 is MGHRA and CDR2 YSYEKL. The CDR3 has 16 amino acids.

The CDR3 here is CASSQSKKGETQYF. The CDR3 DNA sequence: TGTGCCAGCAGCCAGTCGAAGAAAGGAGAGACCCAGTACTTC. The chain uses TRBV3-1 and TRBJ2-5, with D uncertain. The CDR3 has 14 residues. The V end lost 3 bases, the J end lost 4 bases, and 12 bases lay between the germline ends. The V gene's germline CDR1 is LGHDT and CDR2 YNNKEL (reference sequence).

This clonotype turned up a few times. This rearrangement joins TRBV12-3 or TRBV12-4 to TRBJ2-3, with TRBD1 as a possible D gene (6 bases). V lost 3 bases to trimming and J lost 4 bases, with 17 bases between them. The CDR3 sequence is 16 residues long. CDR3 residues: CASSFEPGARADTQYF. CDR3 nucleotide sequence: TGTGCCAGCAGTTTTGAACCAGGGGCCAGGGCAGATACGCAGTATTTT.

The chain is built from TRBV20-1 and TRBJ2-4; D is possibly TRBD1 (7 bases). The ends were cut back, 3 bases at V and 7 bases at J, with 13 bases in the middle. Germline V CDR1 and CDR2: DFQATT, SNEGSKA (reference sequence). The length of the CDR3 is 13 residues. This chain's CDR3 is CSASAGGWNIQYF. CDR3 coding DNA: TGCAGTGCTAGTGCAGGGGGGTGGAACATTCAGTACTTC.

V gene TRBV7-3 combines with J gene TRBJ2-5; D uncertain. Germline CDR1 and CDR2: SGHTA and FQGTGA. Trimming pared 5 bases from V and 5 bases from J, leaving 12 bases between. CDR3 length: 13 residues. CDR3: CASSPDALETQYF. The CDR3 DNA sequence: TGTGCCAGCAGCCCGGACGCACTGGAGACCCAGTACTTC.